The rows below give T cell receptor beta chains drawn from one sample of a study of T cells in tumors after PD-1 blockade. Sequenced by immunoSEQ multiplex PCR; TCRdb stores in-frame clones only, minus some. In the table there are 20,000 to 30,000 clones, 82% of which are singletons. The source material was PBMCs, sampled after anti-PD-1 treatment. These receptors came from a human donor with basal cell carcinoma. Each CDR3 is given with its conserved first and last residue. The size entry is marked missing in some rows and otherwise reads once, few, many or a size class.

v_call: TRBV7-9; j_call: TRBJ1-5; clone_size: -; cdr3_aa: CASSWGTPYSNQPQHF
v_call: TRBV6-5; j_call: TRBJ2-2; clone_size: -; cdr3_aa: CASSLLANTGELFF
v_call: TRBV29-1; j_call: TRBJ2-3; clone_size: -; cdr3_aa: CSVEVGGRRAQYF
v_call: TRBV7-2; j_call: TRBJ2-1; clone_size: -; cdr3_aa: CASVSGGGAEQFF
v_call: TRBV19; j_call: TRBJ2-2; clone_size: -; cdr3_aa: CASSIETGSGAGELFF
v_call: TRBV5-6; j_call: TRBJ2-4; clone_size: -; cdr3_aa: CASSYDRAKNIQYF
v_call: TRBV23-1; j_call: TRBJ1-4; clone_size: -; cdr3_aa: CASSPGTGSEKLFF
v_call: TRBV6-5; j_call: TRBJ1-3; clone_size: once; cdr3_aa: CASSWGIKVGNTIYF
v_call: TRBV5-1; j_call: TRBJ2-3; clone_size: -; cdr3_aa: CASSLVSDTQYF
v_call: TRBV5-1; j_call: TRBJ2-3; clone_size: -; cdr3_aa: CASSLDRGNTDTQYF
v_call: TRBV30; j_call: TRBJ2-5; clone_size: -; cdr3_aa: CAWSVQTLETQYF
v_call: TRBV30; j_call: TRBJ2-6; clone_size: once; cdr3_aa: CAWSSKGTGANVLTF
v_call: TRBV7-9; j_call: TRBJ1-2; clone_size: -; cdr3_aa: CASSLGPLGTYGYTF
v_call: TRBV9; j_call: TRBJ1-6; clone_size: -; cdr3_aa: CASSGQTGFQSPLHF
v_call: TRBV30; j_call: TRBJ2-1; clone_size: -; cdr3_aa: CAWATAGGRNEQFF
v_call: TRBV2; j_call: TRBJ1-4; clone_size: -; cdr3_aa: CASSTGGTGEKLFF
v_call: TRBV5-6; j_call: TRBJ1-6; clone_size: -; cdr3_aa: CASSLGDWGSYNSPLHF
v_call: TRBV14; j_call: TRBJ2-3; clone_size: once; cdr3_aa: CASSQERGYTDTQYF
v_call: TRBV10-3; j_call: TRBJ2-5; clone_size: -; cdr3_aa: CAISARTSETQYF
v_call: TRBV24-1; j_call: TRBJ2-2; clone_size: once; cdr3_aa: CATSVGGVGVNTGELFF
v_call: TRBV7-8; j_call: TRBJ2-1; clone_size: -; cdr3_aa: CASSFPGQGYNEQFF
v_call: TRBV6-6; j_call: TRBJ1-5; clone_size: -; cdr3_aa: CASSYSIGQPQHF
v_call: TRBV5-1; j_call: TRBJ1-4; clone_size: -; cdr3_aa: CASSLSGIREKLFF
v_call: TRBV30; j_call: TRBJ1-1; clone_size: -; cdr3_aa: CAWKRGWGENTEAFF
v_call: TRBV2; j_call: TRBJ2-1; clone_size: -; cdr3_aa: CASSAGLAASNEQFF
v_call: TRBV3-1/TRBV3-2; j_call: TRBJ2-1; clone_size: -; cdr3_aa: CASSKPSGGVIRQFF
v_call: TRBV7-3; j_call: TRBJ2-3; clone_size: -; cdr3_aa: CASSLGTSGVTDTQYF
v_call: TRBV6-5; j_call: TRBJ1-1; clone_size: few; cdr3_aa: CASSYSTVTEAFF
v_call: TRBV6-5; j_call: TRBJ1-6; clone_size: -; cdr3_aa: CASSYRGALGSPLHF
v_call: TRBV27; j_call: TRBJ2-3; clone_size: -; cdr3_aa: CASSLVHPDTQYF
v_call: TRBV3-1/TRBV3-2; j_call: TRBJ2-5; clone_size: -; cdr3_aa: CASSDYRGKETQYF
v_call: TRBV10-3; j_call: TRBJ1-6; clone_size: -; cdr3_aa: CAIKAGIPNSPLHF
v_call: TRBV7-2; j_call: TRBJ2-2; clone_size: -; cdr3_aa: CASRGVGGRVTGELFF
v_call: TRBV7-8; j_call: TRBJ1-2; clone_size: once; cdr3_aa: CASSPQGAIGYGYTF
v_call: TRBV11-3; j_call: TRBJ1-1; clone_size: -; cdr3_aa: CASSLVRGNTEAFF
v_call: TRBV19; j_call: TRBJ1-1; clone_size: -; cdr3_aa: CASSIAGGVSTEAFF
v_call: TRBV12-3/TRBV12-4; j_call: TRBJ2-1; clone_size: -; cdr3_aa: CASSHPYYNEQFF
v_call: TRBV5-1; j_call: TRBJ2-5; clone_size: -; cdr3_aa: CASSSSTGWAETQYF
v_call: TRBV2; j_call: TRBJ2-7; clone_size: -; cdr3_aa: CASTGPIRDRGSYEQYF
v_call: TRBV4-1; j_call: TRBJ1-5; clone_size: once; cdr3_aa: CASSQENRGTNQPQHF
v_call: TRBV20-1; j_call: TRBJ1-3; clone_size: -; cdr3_aa: CSASGSGNTIYF
v_call: TRBV5-6; j_call: TRBJ2-1; clone_size: -; cdr3_aa: CASSRQPSDEQFF
v_call: TRBV7-6; j_call: TRBJ1-2; clone_size: -; cdr3_aa: CASSPDRVGYGYTF
v_call: TRBV19; j_call: TRBJ1-6; clone_size: -; cdr3_aa: CASRNRIEGGFGNSPLHF
v_call: TRBV9; j_call: TRBJ2-1; clone_size: -; cdr3_aa: CASSALPGTSGGLHNEQFF